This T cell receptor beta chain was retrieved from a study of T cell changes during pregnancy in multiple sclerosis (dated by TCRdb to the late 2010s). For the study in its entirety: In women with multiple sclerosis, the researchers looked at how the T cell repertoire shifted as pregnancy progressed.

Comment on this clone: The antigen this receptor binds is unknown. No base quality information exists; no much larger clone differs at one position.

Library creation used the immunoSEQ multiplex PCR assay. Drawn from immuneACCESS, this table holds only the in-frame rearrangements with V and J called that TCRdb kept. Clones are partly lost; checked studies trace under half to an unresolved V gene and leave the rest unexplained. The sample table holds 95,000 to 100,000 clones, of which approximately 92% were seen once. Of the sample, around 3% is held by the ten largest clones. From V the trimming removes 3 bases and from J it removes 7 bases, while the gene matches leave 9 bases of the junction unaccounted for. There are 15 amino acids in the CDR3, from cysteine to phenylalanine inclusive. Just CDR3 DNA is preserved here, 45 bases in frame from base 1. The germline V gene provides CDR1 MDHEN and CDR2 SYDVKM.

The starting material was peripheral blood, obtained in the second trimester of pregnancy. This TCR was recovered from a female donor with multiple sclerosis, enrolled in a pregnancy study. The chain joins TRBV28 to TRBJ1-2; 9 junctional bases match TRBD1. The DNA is TGTGCCAGCAGTTTTGGAGGACAGGGGTTGAGTGGCTACACCTTC. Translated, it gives CASSFGGQGLSGYTF.